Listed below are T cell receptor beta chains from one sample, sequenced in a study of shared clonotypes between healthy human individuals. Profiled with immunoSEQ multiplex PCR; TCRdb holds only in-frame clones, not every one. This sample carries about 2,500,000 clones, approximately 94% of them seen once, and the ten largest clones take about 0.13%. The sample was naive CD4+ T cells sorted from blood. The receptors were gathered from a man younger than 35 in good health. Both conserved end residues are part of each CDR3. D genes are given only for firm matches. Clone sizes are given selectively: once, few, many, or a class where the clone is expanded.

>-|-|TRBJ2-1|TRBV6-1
CASSELRGGRNEQFF
TGTGCCAGCAGTGAATTGAGGGGGGGCCGTAATGAGCAGTTCTTC
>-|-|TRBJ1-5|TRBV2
CASSGETSNQPQHF
TGTGCCAGCAGCGGCGAAACTAGCAATCAGCCCCAGCATTTT
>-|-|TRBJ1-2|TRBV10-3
CAITEDGYGYTF
TGTGCCATCACTGAAGACGGGTATGGCTACACCTTC
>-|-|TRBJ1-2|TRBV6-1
CASYGTANYGYTF
TGTGCCAGCTATGGGACGGCTAACTATGGCTACACCTTC
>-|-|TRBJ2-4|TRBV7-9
CASSFPAGIAKNIQYF
TGTGCCAGCAGCTTTCCGGCAGGAATAGCCAAAAACATTCAGTACTTC
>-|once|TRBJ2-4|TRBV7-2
CASSPGALAKNIQYF
TGTGCCAGCAGCCCCGGAGCACTAGCCAAAAACATTCAGTACTTC
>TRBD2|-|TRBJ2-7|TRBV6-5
CASRRLAGQYEQYF
TGTGCCAGCAGACGACTAGCGGGGCAGTACGAGCAGTACTTC
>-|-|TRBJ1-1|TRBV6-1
CASSTGRNTEAFF
TGTGCCAGCAGTACGGGTAGAAACACTGAAGCTTTCTTT
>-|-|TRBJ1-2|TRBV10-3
CAISESVGNVLANYGYTF
TGTGCCATCAGTGAGTCTGTAGGCAACGTTTTAGCTAACTATGGCTACACCTTC
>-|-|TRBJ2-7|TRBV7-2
CASSFTGISYEQYF
TGTGCCAGCAGCTTCACGGGAATATCCTACGAGCAGTACTTC
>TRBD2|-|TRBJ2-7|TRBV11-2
CASSSLAGGSHEQYF
TGTGCCAGCAGCTCACTAGCGGGAGGATCCCACGAGCAGTACTTC
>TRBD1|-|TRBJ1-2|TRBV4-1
CASSQDETGANYGYTF
TGCGCCAGCAGCCAAGATGAAACAGGGGCTAACTATGGCTACACCTTC
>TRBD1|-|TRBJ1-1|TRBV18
CASSPPGQTEAFF
TGTGCCAGCTCACCACCGGGACAGACTGAAGCTTTCTTT
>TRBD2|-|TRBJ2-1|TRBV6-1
CASSGALAGGSSYNEQFF
TGTGCCAGCAGTGGCGCCTTAGCGGGGGGGAGCTCCTACAATGAGCAGTTCTTC
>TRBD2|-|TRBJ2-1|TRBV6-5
CATREGREAYNEQFF
TGTGCCACCCGGGAGGGGCGGGAGGCCTACAATGAGCAGTTCTTC
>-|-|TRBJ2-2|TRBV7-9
CASSLATAGELFF
TGTGCCAGCAGCTTAGCGACCGCCGGGGAGCTGTTTTTT
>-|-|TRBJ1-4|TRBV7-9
CASSLGTATNEKLFF
TGTGCCAGCAGCTTGGGTACTGCAACTAATGAAAAACTGTTTTTT
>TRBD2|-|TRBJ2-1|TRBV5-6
CASDGLAGANEQFF
TGTGCCAGCGACGGACTAGCGGGGGCCAATGAGCAGTTCTTC
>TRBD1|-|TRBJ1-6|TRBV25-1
CASSARGRTNSPLHF
TGTGCCAGCAGTGCTAGGGGGCGCACGAATTCACCCCTCCACTTT
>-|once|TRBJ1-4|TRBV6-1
CASSSTGANEKLFF
TGTGCCAGCAGCTCCACCGGGGCTAATGAAAAACTGTTTTTT
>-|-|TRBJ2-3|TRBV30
CAWSGGRGAGTQYF
TGTGCCTGGAGTGGGGGTCGGGGGGCAGGTACGCAGTATTTT
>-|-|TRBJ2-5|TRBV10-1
CASSESRGPAETQYF
TGCGCCAGCAGTGAGTCGAGAGGACCCGCGGAGACCCAGTACTTC